These 27 T cell receptor beta chains originate from one sample sequenced in a study of blood T cell repertoires in COVID-19. TCRdb keeps only in-frame clones here, not all; method: immunoSEQ multiplex PCR. The table shows about 110,000 clones, with 70% to 85% occurring only once. The material sequenced was peripheral blood. The receptor set was obtained from a woman aged 40 to 50 with acute or convalescent COVID-19.

The rearrangement links TRBV21-1 to TRBJ1-6; TRBD1 is taken as the D call from the table, unchecked against the DNA. TRBV21-1 is noted as a pseudogene. The CDR3 totals 17 residues. CDR3 in amino acids: CASSNGHNSVGNSPLHF. The DNA of the CDR3 is TGTGCCAGCAGCAATGGCCATAACAGTGTCGGTAATTCACCCCTCCACTTT.

This sequence joins TRBV30 and TRBJ1-1, with D possibly matching TRBD1 (6 bases). The length of the CDR3 is 15 residues. CDR1 is GTSNPN and CDR2 is SVGIG in the germline V gene (reference sequence). The germline V and J ends were trimmed by 5 bases and 3 bases, with 19 bases remaining between them. CDR3 sequence (DNA): TGTGCCTGGGCCCTGACAGGTCCACTGGACACTGAAGCTTTCTTT. Translating it yields CAWALTGPLDTEAFF. Based on the CDR3 plus reference TRBV30 and TRBJ1-1, the full variable domain is SQTIHQWPATLVQPVGSPLSLECTVEGTSNPNLYWYRQAAGRGLQLLFYSVGIGQISSEVPQNLSASRPQDRQFILSSKKLLLSDSGFYLCAWALTGPLDTEAFFGQGTRLTVV.

The chain joins TRBV9 to TRBJ1-1; 12 positions agree with TRBD1. Trimming at V came to 4 bases and at J to 5 bases, leaving 6 bases not matched to a gene. The CDR3 consists of 15 residues. CDR1 is SGDLS and CDR2 is YYNGEE in the germline V gene. The CDR3: CASSFRDRGLTEAFF. The CDR3 DNA sequence: TGTGCCAGCAGCTTCCGGGACAGGGGGCTTACTGAAGCTTTCTTT.

The chain combines TRBV30 with TRBJ1-5; TRBD1 might be the D (6 bases). CDR3 length equals 14 residues. Germline V gene data show CDR1 as GTSNPN and CDR2 as SVGIG (reference sequence). Trimming took 2 bases from V and 5 from J, leaving 13 bases between them. CDR3 sequence (DNA): TGTGCCTGGAGTCCCTCAGGGGTCGATCAGCCCCAGCATTTT. It specifies CAWSPSGVDQPQHF. Full variable domain (outside the CDR3, taken from reference TRBV30 and TRBJ1-5): SQTIHQWPATLVQPVGSPLSLECTVEGTSNPNLYWYRQAAGRGLQLLFYSVGIGQISSEVPQNLSASRPQDRQFILSSKKLLLSDSGFYLCAWSPSGVDQPQHFGDGTRLSIL.

The chain uses TRBV5-1 and TRBJ2-5, with 12 positions matching TRBD2. Germline V gives CDR1 SGHRS, CDR2 YFSETQ. This CDR3 comprises 16 residues. V shed 3 bases, J shed 5 bases, and the junction held 8 bases outside the gene matches. The CDR3 region has the DNA TGCGCCAGCAGCTGGAAACTAGCGGGGGGAAGGGAGACCCAGTACTTC. It yields the protein CASSWKLAGGRETQYF.

This clone occurred a few times. The genes are TRBV9 and TRBJ2-2, with 15 bases that match TRBD2. CDR1 is SGDLS, CDR2 YYNGEE, per germline. The CDR3 consists of 19 residues. The V and J ends lost 2 bases and 4 bases, in that order; junction bases with no gene match: 9. The CDR3 sequence is CASSVAGTSGGLGTGELFF. As DNA, the CDR3 is TGTGCCAGCAGCGTCGCCGGGACTAGCGGGGGGTTGGGCACCGGGGAGCTGTTTTTT.

The J gene is TRBJ1-1, the V gene TRBV5-1; D gene unclear. Germline V gives CDR1 SGHRS, CDR2 YFSETQ. With 0 bases removed from V and 0 bases from J, the gap between germline ends came to 12 bases. The CDR3 length is 16 residues. The chain's CDR3 is CASSLGTSGVNTEAFF. CDR3 DNA sequence: TGCGCCAGCAGCTTGGGCACATCCGGGGTGAACACTGAAGCTTTCTTT.

This clone was detected a few times. The rearrangement joins TRBV29-1 to TRBJ1-4; 7 bases align to TRBD1. V shed 5 bases, J shed 9 bases, and the junction held 9 bases outside the gene matches. CDR3 length equals 13 residues. Germline V gene lookup returns CDR1 SQVTM and CDR2 ANQGSEA. The CDR3 sequence is CSVPGTDFQKLFF. The CDR3 DNA sequence: TGCAGCGTTCCGGGGACAGATTTCCAAAAACTGTTTTTT.

This sequence joins TRBV10-3 and TRBJ1-2; D remains ambiguous. The CDR3 extends over 14 amino acids. V was pared by 4 bases and J by 0 bases, with 9 bases between. The V gene's germline CDR1 is ENHRY and CDR2 SYGVKD. The CDR3 bases are TGTGCCATCAGTGGAGAGCCGACTAACTATGGCTACACCTTC. Its protein product is CAISGEPTNYGYTF.

The V and J genes are TRBV6-1 and TRBJ1-2; tentative D call: TRBD1 (5 bases). The V gene lost 3 bases and the J gene lost 3 bases, with 14 bases spanning the gap. The CDR3 length is 15 residues. Germline V gene lookup returns CDR1 MNHNS and CDR2 SASEGT. CDR3 protein: CASSDKGRSDYGYTF. The CDR3, as DNA: TGTGCCAGCAGTGATAAGGGGAGGTCTGACTATGGCTACACCTTC.

This clone appeared a single time. The gene calls are TRBV12-3 or TRBV12-4 and TRBJ2-3; D not resolved. The CDR3 is 12 amino acids. V lost 6 bases and J lost 8, with 12 bases in between. In DNA form, the CDR3 reads TGTGCCAGCAGCTTCGGCGGTGGTACGCAGTATTTT. This translates into CASSFGGGTQYF.

V usage is TRBV29-1 and J usage is TRBJ2-1; possibly TRBD2 for D (5 bases). The V gene lost 7 bases and the J gene lost 2 bases, with 21 bases spanning the gap. Germline V gene data show CDR1 as SQVTM and CDR2 as ANQGSEA. There are 16 residues in the CDR3. CDR3 loop: CSGRNRERNTYNEQFF. CDR3 DNA: TGCAGCGGTCGAAACCGCGAGCGGAATACCTACAATGAGCAGTTCTTC.

V is TRBV5-4 and J is TRBJ2-7; 10 nucleotides line up with TRBD2. CDR1 is SGHNT and CDR2 is YYREEE in the germline V gene (reference sequence). V shed 2 bases and J 5 bases; nucleotides not matched to a gene: 7. This CDR3 region has 15 residues. CDR3 region: CASSFFSGGMHEQYF. The CDR3 nucleotides read TGTGCCAGCAGCTTTTTTAGCGGGGGGATGCACGAGCAGTACTTC. Full variable domain (remainder filled in from reference TRBV5-4 and TRBJ2-7): ETGVTQSPTHLIKTRGQQVTLRCSSQSGHNTVSWYQQALGQGPQFIFQYYREEENGRGNFPPRFSGLQFPNYSSELNVNALELDDSALYLCASSFFSGGMHEQYFGPGTRLTVT.

This clone was counted a single time. The V gene is TRBV3-1 (or the pseudogene TRBV3-2), the J gene TRBJ1-1; TRBD1 matches 8 bases. Germline CDR1 and CDR2: LGHDT and YNNKEL (reference sequence). This CDR3 has 14 amino acids. The V gene end was trimmed by 3 bases and the J gene end by 3 bases; junction bases not matched to a gene: 3. Here the CDR3 reads CASSHVQGDTEAFF. Written as DNA, the CDR3 is TGTGCCAGCAGCCACGTACAGGGGGACACTGAAGCTTTCTTT.

The chain combines TRBV10-3 with TRBJ1-4; D gene unclear. Trimming pared 5 bases from V and 5 bases from J, leaving 6 bases between. CDR3 length equals 12 residues. Germline assignment: CDR1 ENHRY and CDR2 SYGVKD. The CDR3 coding sequence is TGTGCCATCAGTCGGGTAAATGAAAAACTGTTTTTT. Protein product: CAISRVNEKLFF.

This CDR3 reads CASSVGTGGMSPLHF. CDR3 bases: TGTGCCAGCAGCGTAGGAACAGGGGGCATGTCACCCCTCCACTTT. This sequence joins TRBV9 and TRBJ1-6; 9 bases map to TRBD1. J was trimmed by 10 bases and V by 0 bases; bases with no gene match: 5. This CDR3 spans 15 amino acids. Germline V gene data show CDR1 as SGDLS and CDR2 as YYNGEE.

This chain links TRBV11-2 with TRBJ2-5; possibly TRBD1 for D (6 bases). With 5 bases removed from V and 1 base from J, the gap between germline ends came to 17 bases. Germline V CDR1 and CDR2: SGHAT, FQNNGV. The CDR3 runs 16 residues. Here the CDR3 reads CASSQITGTSQETQYF. The CDR3, as DNA: TGTGCCAGCAGCCAAATTACTGGGACAAGCCAAGAGACCCAGTACTTC. Full variable domain (missing parts from reference TRBV11-2 and TRBJ2-5): EAGVAQSPRYKIIEKRQSVAFWCNPISGHATLYWYQQILGQGPKLLIQFQNNGVVDDSQLPKDRFSAERLKGVDSTLKIQPAKLEDSAVYLCASSQITGTSQETQYFGPGTRLLVL.

This clone has just one count. V is TRBV9 and J is TRBJ1-2; 9 nucleotides align to TRBD1. Germline CDR1 SGDLS, CDR2 YYNGEE. Trimming cost V 6 bases and J 2 bases; bases outside gene matches: 8. The CDR3 loop spans 15 amino acids. CDR3 amino acids: CASTGTGIGNYGYTF. In DNA form, the CDR3 reads TGTGCCAGCACCGGGACAGGGATCGGGAACTATGGCTACACCTTC.

This sequence joins TRBV11-2 and TRBJ2-2; D is possibly TRBD2 (7 bases). Trimming took off 4 bases at V and 8 bases at J, with 17 bases between the two ends. The CDR3 contains 15 residues. CDR1 and CDR2 (germline): SGHAT, FQNNGV. The DNA of the CDR3 is TGTGCCAGCAGCTCACAGGGACTAATCCCGGGGGAGCTGTTTTTT. Amino acid sequence: CASSSQGLIPGELFF.

The V gene is TRBV6-5, the J gene TRBJ2-7, with D unclear. Deletions cut 6 bases from V and 2 bases from J, with 11 bases between. Per the germline V gene, CDR1 is MNHEY and CDR2 is SVGAGI. The CDR3 has 13 residues. The CDR3 protein is CASSLYKTYEQYF. The DNA of the CDR3 is TGTGCCAGCAGCTTATACAAGACCTACGAGCAGTACTTC.

J is TRBJ2-5 and V is TRBV20-1, with D maybe TRBD1 (6 bases). Germline-derived CDR1 and CDR2 are DFQATT and SNEGSKA (reference sequence). The CDR3 runs 13 residues. The V end lost 3 bases, the J end lost 5 bases, and 13 bases lay between the germline ends. The DNA for the CDR3 is TGCAGTGCTAGTTTGGGACACGGGGAGACCCAGTACTTC. Its protein is CSASLGHGETQYF.

J is TRBJ2-5 and V is TRBV24-1; D perhaps matches TRBD1 (5 bases). V dropped 5 bases and J dropped 0 bases, with 12 bases sitting between them. There are 15 residues in the CDR3. CDR1 is KGHDR and CDR2 is SFDVKD in the germline V gene. The CDR3 bases are TGTGCCACCAGTGTCCAAAGGGGCTACCAAGAGACCCAGTACTTC. Translation: CATSVQRGYQETQYF.

The chain carries TRBV18 and TRBJ2-5, with 12 nucleotides matching TRBD2. With V trimmed by 5 bases and J by 2 bases, 3 bases remained unmatched. The germline V gene has CDR1 KGHSH and CDR2 LQKENI. The CDR3 length is 15 residues. CDR3 sequence (DNA): TGTGCCAGCTCAAGGACTAGCGGGGTTCAAGAGACCCAGTACTTC. Residues: CASSRTSGVQETQYF.

The chain recombines TRBV7-3 with TRBJ2-5, with 7 bases aligning to TRBD2. Trimming removed 4 bases from V and 7 bases from J; junction bases left unmatched: 12. CDR3 size: 15 residues. From germline, CDR1 is SGHTA and CDR2 FQGTGA. The CDR3 DNA reads TGTGCCAGCAGCTCCCCCCGTGGACTAGAAGGGACCCAGTACTTC. It yields the protein CASSSPRGLEGTQYF.

This chain joins TRBV19 and TRBJ1-1; TRBD1 aligns across 11 bases. Germline values: CDR1 LNHDA, CDR2 SQIVND (reference sequence). The ends lost 1 base at V and 5 bases at J; junction bases unmatched: 3. CDR3 length: 15 residues. CDR3 bases: TGTGCCAGTAGTATAGTCGGGACAGGGGGTACTGAAGCTTTCTTT. Translating gives CASSIVGTGGTEAFF.

This chain joins TRBV6-5 and TRBJ2-6, with a possible D match to TRBD1 (6 bases). The CDR3 is 15 amino acids. The germline V gene encodes CDR1 MNHEY and CDR2 SVGAGI. V was cut by 0 bases and J by 5 bases, with 8 bases left in between. DNA of the CDR3: TGTGCCAGCAGTTACTCGGGGGCCCGGGCCAACGTCCTGACTTTC. It encodes CASSYSGARANVLTF.

The rearrangement uses TRBV21-1 and TRBJ1-2; the D call TRBD1 from the table was never checked on the DNA. TRBV21-1 is annotated as a pseudogene. The CDR3 is 16 amino acids. CDR3: CASSKDLRTDHYGYTF. CDR3 DNA sequence: TGTGCCAGCAGCAAAGACCTCAGGACAGACCACTATGGCTACACCTTC.